Each of the 2 T cell receptor beta chains below was sequenced from the same sample in a study of long-term antiretroviral therapy in people with HIV. Researchers report immunoSEQ v3.0 was run at survey level. Profiled with immunoSEQ multiplex PCR; TCRdb holds only in-frame clones, not every one. There are more than 30,000 clones in the sample; about 76% occur only once, and approximately 3.2% lies in the top ten. The source was unsorted PBMCs, collected 1.9 years after starting antiretroviral therapy. All receptors come from a man younger than 35 with HIV.

The J gene is TRBJ1-6, the V gene TRBV6-4, with no clear D. Germline-derived CDR1 and CDR2 are MRHNA and SNTAGT. Between the trimmed V and J ends, which lost 2 bases and 4 bases, there was a span of 15 bases. The CDR3 is 17 amino acids. CDR3 nucleotide sequence: TGTGCCAGCAGTGACAGTAGGGTAGAGGGATATAATTCACCCCTCCACTTT. Protein sequence: CASSDSRVEGYNSPLHF.

This clone turned up a few times. The chain employs TRBV7-3 and TRBJ2-1; D unclear. The CDR3 is 15 residues long. Germline lookup yields CDR1 SGHTA and CDR2 FQGTGA. Trimming took off 5 bases at V and 6 bases at J, with 17 bases between the two ends. This chain's CDR3 is CASSPLSLGLNEQFF. The DNA of the CDR3 is TGTGCCAGCAGCCCCCTCTCCCTTGGTCTCAATGAGCAGTTCTTC.